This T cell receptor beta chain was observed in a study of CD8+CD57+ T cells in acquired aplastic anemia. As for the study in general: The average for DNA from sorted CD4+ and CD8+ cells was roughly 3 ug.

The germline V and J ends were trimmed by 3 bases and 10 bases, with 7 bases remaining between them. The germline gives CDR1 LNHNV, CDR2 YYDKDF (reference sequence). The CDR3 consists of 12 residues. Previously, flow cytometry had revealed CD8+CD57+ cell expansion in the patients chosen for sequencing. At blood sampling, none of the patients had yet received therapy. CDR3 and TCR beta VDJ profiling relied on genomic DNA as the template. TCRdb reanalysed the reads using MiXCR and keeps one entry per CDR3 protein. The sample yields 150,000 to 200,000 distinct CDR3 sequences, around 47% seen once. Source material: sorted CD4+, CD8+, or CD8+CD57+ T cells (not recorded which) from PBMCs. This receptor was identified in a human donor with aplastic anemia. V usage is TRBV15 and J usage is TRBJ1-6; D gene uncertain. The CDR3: CATSREHSPLHF. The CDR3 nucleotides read TGTGCCACCAGCAGGGAACACTCACCCCTCCACTTT.